This TCR beta chain comes out of a study of shared clonotypes between healthy human individuals. Authors' processing steps: From ImmunoSEQ came sequences covering only the junction and carrying no quality scores, so filtering differed. The protocol was immunoSEQ multiplex PCR, while the TCRdb copy is restricted to in-frame clones and leaves out a portion. The V and J calls and clone size were taken over from that table, and D and trimming were inferred from the DNA. The sample has 2.3 million or so clones, 85% to 95% seen once; the top ten hold under 0.45%. Details on this clone: Its specificity is unknown.

Study results and caveats: Among the subsets, naive ones generally showed larger estimated richness than memory ones.

V lost 5 bases to trimming and J lost 3 bases, with 11 bases between them. CDR3 length: 15 residues. Germline CDR1 and CDR2: SGHNT and YENEEA. This receptor was identified in a man aged 18 to 30 in good health. Some clones in this sample may be carry-over from other donors' samples. This chain uses TRBV11-3 with TRBJ2-6, with D perhaps matching TRBD1 (5 bases). Input material: naive CD4+ T cells from PBMCs. This sample's subset: CD45RA+ positively selected. DNA for the CDR3: TGTGCCAGCAGCCCAGGGTTAAGTGGGGCCAACGTCCTGACTTTC. It encodes CASSPGLSGANVLTF.